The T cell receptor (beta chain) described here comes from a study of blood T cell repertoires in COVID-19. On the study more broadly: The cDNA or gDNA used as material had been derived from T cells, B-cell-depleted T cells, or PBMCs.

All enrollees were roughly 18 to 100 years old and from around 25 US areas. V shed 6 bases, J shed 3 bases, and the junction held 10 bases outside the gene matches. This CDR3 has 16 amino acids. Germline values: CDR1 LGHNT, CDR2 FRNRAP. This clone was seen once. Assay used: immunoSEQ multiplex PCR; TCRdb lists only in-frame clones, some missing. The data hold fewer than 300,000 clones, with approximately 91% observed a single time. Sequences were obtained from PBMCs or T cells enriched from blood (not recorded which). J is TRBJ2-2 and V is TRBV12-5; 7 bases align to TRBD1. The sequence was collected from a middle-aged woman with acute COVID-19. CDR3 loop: CASGTDRARYTGELFF. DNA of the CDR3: TGTGCTAGTGGAACCGACAGGGCTCGTTACACCGGGGAGCTGTTTTTT. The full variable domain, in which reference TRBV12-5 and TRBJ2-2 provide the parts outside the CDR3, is DARVTQTPRHKVTEMGQEVTMRCQPILGHNTVFWYRQTMMQGLELLAYFRNRAPLDDSGMPKDRFSAEMPDATLATLKIQPSEPRDSAVYFCASGTDRARYTGELFFGEGSRLTVL.